The 30 T cell receptor beta chains below all came from one sample that was sequenced in a study of identical twins. TCRdb reprocessed the 5' RACE reads with MiXCR, giving one entry per CDR3 protein. The sample includes around 510,000 distinct CDR3 sequences, roughly an eighth seen only once; the top ten take more than 0.8%. The same sample was also used in a study of yellow fever vaccine responses in identical twins.

What was sequenced was CD4+ T cells sorted from blood. These receptors were obtained from a woman between 18 and 30 years old in good health.

This clonotype was seen more than once but under ten times. The rearrangement uses TRBV10-3 and TRBJ2-5, with 9 nucleotides matching TRBD2. This CDR3 has 15 amino acids. V was clipped by 2 bases and J by 5 bases; unmatched bases: 6. Looked up from germline, CDR1 is ENHRY and CDR2 is SYGVKD. In DNA, the CDR3 is TGTGCCATCAGTGAGCCGCGGGGGGGTTATGAGACCCAGTACTTC. Translation gives CAISEPRGGYETQYF.

This clonotype was detected a few times. V is TRBV6-1 and J is TRBJ1-4; D is unresolved. The CDR3 has 14 amino acids. The ends were cut back, 3 bases at V and 10 bases at J, with 15 bases in the middle. Germline V gene data show CDR1 as MNHNS and CDR2 as SASEGT. The CDR3 here is CASSDRLSEAKLFF. CDR3 DNA: TGTGCCAGCAGTGATCGGCTTAGCGAGGCAAAACTGTTTTTT.

V gene TRBV29-1 combines with J gene TRBJ2-1, with 11 bases that match TRBD2. Germline CDR1 is SQVTM and CDR2 is ANQGSEA. After removal of 4 bases from V and 9 bases from J, the junction contained 11 bases not matched to a gene. The length of the CDR3 is 15 residues. The chain's CDR3 is CSVVRLAGGLGEQFF. The CDR3 DNA is TGCAGCGTTGTGCGTCTAGCGGGAGGTCTGGGTGAGCAGTTCTTC.

This clonotype was detected a few times. The chain joins TRBV6-5 to TRBJ1-1, with D unresolved. Germline V lookup: CDR1 MNHEY, CDR2 SVGAGI. The V end lost 0 bases, the J end lost 3 bases, and 11 bases lay between the germline ends. The CDR3 covers 15 residues. CDR3 sequence (DNA): TGTGCCAGCAGTTACTCCGGGAACTTGGACACTGAAGCTTTCTTT. This encodes CASSYSGNLDTEAFF.

The chain carries TRBV28 and TRBJ1-2, with a weak D call TRBD1 (5 bases). Germline V gene lookup returns CDR1 MDHEN and CDR2 SYDVKM. The CDR3 sequence is 14 residues long. The V and J ends lost 1 base and 8 bases respectively, with 14 bases between them. The CDR3 DNA follows: TGTGCCAGCAGTTTATCGGGGGAGAGGTACGGCTACACCTTC. Protein: CASSLSGERYGYTF.

The rearrangement links TRBV29-1 to TRBJ2-2; D gene ambiguous. Trimming removed 2 bases from V and 5 bases from J, with 9 bases in between. The CDR3 extends over 13 amino acids. Germline CDR1 reads SQVTM; CDR2 reads ANQGSEA. The CDR3 spells CSVESVWTGELFF. The CDR3 nucleotides are TGCAGCGTTGAATCAGTATGGACCGGGGAGCTGTTTTTT.

The rearrangement joins TRBV28 to TRBJ2-3; TRBD2 agrees at 10 bases. J gave up 5 bases and V 6 bases, and 11 bases lay outside the gene matches. Germline V gene sequence: CDR1 MDHEN, CDR2 SYDVKM. The CDR3 loop spans 16 amino acids. The DNA for the CDR3 is TGTGCCAGCAGACCCCAGAGCGGGGGGGCCATAGATACGCAGTATTTT. Translation gives CASRPQSGGAIDTQYF. The variable domain in full, completed from reference TRBV28 and TRBJ2-3, reads DVKVTQSSRYLVKRTGEKVFLECVQDMDHENMFWYRQDPGLGLRLIYFSYDVKMKEKGDIPEGYSVSREKKERFSLILESASTNQTSMYLCASRPQSGGAIDTQYFGPGTRLTVL.

This clonotype showed up just a few times. The chain links TRBV7-2 to TRBJ2-7; 9 bases fit TRBD2. V trimming: 0 bases; J trimming: 0 bases; junction bases outside the gene matches: 3. The CDR3 length is 16 residues. The V gene's germline CDR1 is SGHTA and CDR2 FQGNSA. CDR3 sequence (DNA): TGTGCCAGCAGCTTAGCGGGTAGCGGGGGCTCCTACGAGCAGTACTTC. Residues: CASSLAGSGGSYEQYF.

This clonotype has more than one count but fewer than ten. V usage is TRBV29-1 and J usage is TRBJ2-1; TRBD1 agrees at 7 bases. Looked up from germline, CDR1 is SQVTM and CDR2 is ANQGSEA. The CDR3 runs to 11 residues. With 4 bases clipped from V and 7 bases from J, the junction kept 1 base outside the gene matches. The CDR3 nucleotides are TGCAGCGTTGTCAGGGGGAATGAGCAGTTCTTC. Translated: CSVVRGNEQFF.

CDR3 loop: CASSSRPRGGFAEQYF. DNA for the CDR3: TGTGCCAGCAGCTCCCGGCCCCGGGGGGGCTTTGCCGAGCAGTACTTC. This rearrangement joins TRBV3-1 to TRBJ2-7; 8 bases agree with TRBD2. V was pared by 5 bases and J by 6 bases, with 15 bases of the junction left unmatched. Germline CDR1 and CDR2: LGHDT and YNNKEL (reference sequence). The CDR3 is 16 amino acids.

This clonotype was detected ten times or more. The V call is TRBV10-2, the J call TRBJ2-1; D is ambiguous. The germline CDR1 and CDR2 sequences are WSHSY and SAAADI. Trimming stripped 6 bases from V and 4 bases from J, with 13 bases between. The CDR3 is 14 amino acids. The CDR3 sequence is CASRRYDEYNEQFF. CDR3 DNA: TGCGCCAGCAGGAGATACGATGAATACAATGAGCAGTTCTTC.

The V gene is TRBV20-1, the J gene TRBJ1-5; maybe TRBD1 (6 bases). CDR1 is DFQATT, CDR2 SNEGSKA, per germline (reference sequence). Trimming stripped 0 bases from V and 0 bases from J, with 9 bases between. There are 15 residues in the CDR3. The CDR3 DNA follows: TGCAGTGCTAGAGAGGACAGATATAGCAATCAGCCCCAGCATTTT. Amino acid sequence: CSAREDRYSNQPQHF.

This clonotype appeared a few times. J is TRBJ1-4 and V is TRBV12-3 or TRBV12-4; D remains unclear. The CDR3 covers 15 residues. The V gene lost 5 bases and the J gene lost 7 bases, with 17 bases spanning the gap. The CDR3 reads CASSPREGGIEKLFF. The CDR3 DNA is TGTGCCAGCAGTCCTCGGGAGGGCGGTATTGAAAAACTGTTTTTT.

The rearrangement links TRBV5-1 to TRBJ2-5, with D unresolved. Trimming took 1 base from V and 1 from J, leaving 8 bases between them. This CDR3 spans 14 amino acids. Germline assignment: CDR1 SGHRS and CDR2 YFSETQ. Here the CDR3 DNA reads TGCGCCAGCAGCTTGAACAGACTCCAAGAGACCCAGTACTTC. Translation: CASSLNRLQETQYF.

The CDR3 spells CASSRGTDSNQPQHF. The CDR3 nucleotides read TGCGCCAGCAGCCGAGGGACAGATAGCAATCAGCCCCAGCATTTT. The genes are TRBV4-1 and TRBJ1-5; TRBD1 aligns across 7 bases. The CDR3 runs to 15 residues. From germline, CDR1 is MGHRA and CDR2 YSYEKL. Losses at the gene ends were 4 bases for V and 0 bases for J; bases not matched to a gene: 3.

This clonotype showed up just a few times. This chain links TRBV2 with TRBJ2-3, with TRBD2 matching over 8 bases. The CDR3 is 17 residues long. The junction had 8 bases not matched to a gene; V was cut back by 2 bases and J by 1 base. The germline gives CDR1 SNHLY, CDR2 FYNNEI. Written as DNA, the CDR3 is TGTGCCAGCAGTGAAAGGGGTACTAGCGGAGGCACAGATACGCAGTATTTT. Protein product: CASSERGTSGGTDTQYF.

This clonotype was found a few times. The chain carries TRBV27 and TRBJ2-2; D uncertain. V lost 4 bases and J lost 7, with 16 bases in between. Looked up from germline, CDR1 is MNHEY and CDR2 is SMNVEV (reference sequence). CDR3 length: 15 amino acids. The CDR3 loop is CASSWMRSNHGELFF. CDR3 nucleotides: TGTGCCAGCAGTTGGATGAGGAGTAACCACGGGGAGCTGTTTTTT.

This clonotype was picked up a small number of times. The rearrangement joins TRBV20-1 to TRBJ2-5; possible D gene TRBD2, 6 bases. CDR1 is DFQATT, CDR2 SNEGSKA, per germline (reference sequence). Trimming took 1 base from V and 5 from J, leaving 17 bases between them. This CDR3 is 15 amino acids long. In DNA, the CDR3 is TGCAGTGCTAGAGGGGGACTCTCTCGTAGGGAGACCCAGTACTTC. The encoded protein is CSARGGLSRRETQYF.

This clonotype was found many times. The genes are TRBV9 and TRBJ2-3; 7 bases are shared with TRBD1. From germline, CDR1 is SGDLS and CDR2 YYNGEE. There are 16 residues in the CDR3. V shed 2 bases and J 3 bases; nucleotides not matched to a gene: 9. In nucleotides, the CDR3 is TGTGCCAGCAGCGTCCAGACAGGGTTTAGGACAGATACGCAGTATTTT. It codes for CASSVQTGFRTDTQYF.

This chain links TRBV7-9 with TRBJ2-7; D is possibly TRBD1 (6 bases). Germline CDR1 is SEHNR and CDR2 is FQNEAQ (reference sequence). This CDR3 is built from 14 residues. Trimming removed 5 bases at V and 2 bases at J, with 13 bases between. In DNA form, the CDR3 reads TGTGCCAGCAGCCGCCGGACAGACGCCTACGAGCAGTACTTC. Its translation is CASSRRTDAYEQYF.

V is TRBV7-8 and J is TRBJ2-3; 13 bases match TRBD2. Germline V lookup: CDR1 SGHVS, CDR2 FQNEAQ. Unmatched junction bases numbered 3, after V lost 5 bases and J lost 1 base. CDR3 size: 16 residues. CDR3 in DNA: TGTGCCAGCAGCACTAGCGGGGGGGCCGGCACAGATACGCAGTATTTT. Amino acid sequence: CASSTSGGAGTDTQYF.

The rearrangement uses TRBV30 and TRBJ2-1; D remains unclear. The CDR3 has 12 residues. CDR1 GTSNPN and CDR2 SVGIG come from the germline V gene (reference sequence). Trimming stripped 5 bases from V and 10 bases from J, with 15 bases between. CDR3 loop: CAWLRPGREQFF. The CDR3 DNA reads as TGTGCCTGGTTACGCCCTGGAAGGGAGCAGTTCTTC. The full variable domain, its missing parts supplied by reference TRBV30 and TRBJ2-1, is SQTIHQWPATLVQPVGSPLSLECTVEGTSNPNLYWYRQAAGRGLQLLFYSVGIGQISSEVPQNLSASRPQDRQFILSSKKLLLSDSGFYLCAWLRPGREQFFGPGTRLTVL.

This clonotype has more than one count but fewer than ten. The chain has TRBV20-1 and TRBJ2-7, with D perhaps being TRBD1 or TRBD2 (5 bases each). Germline V gives CDR1 DFQATT, CDR2 SNEGSKA (reference sequence). The CDR3 spans 14 residues. The V end lost 0 bases, the J end lost 0 bases, and 9 bases lay between the germline ends. The CDR3 sequence is CSARDWGSSYEQYF. The CDR3 DNA reads TGCAGTGCTAGAGATTGGGGGAGCTCCTACGAGCAGTACTTC.

The chain joins TRBV4-1 to TRBJ2-1; D perhaps matches TRBD2 (6 bases). V was clipped by 0 bases and J by 1 base, with 13 bases between them. From germline, CDR1 is MGHRA and CDR2 YSYEKL. The CDR3 is 17 residues long. CDR3 region: CASSQEWGESSYNEQFF. In DNA, the CDR3 is TGCGCCAGCAGCCAAGAGTGGGGGGAGTCTTCCTACAATGAGCAGTTCTTC.

This clonotype came up a few times. The J gene is TRBJ1-1, the V gene TRBV10-3; D ambiguous. The CDR3 loop spans 13 amino acids. Germline V CDR1 and CDR2: ENHRY, SYGVKD. Trimming removed 2 bases at V and 2 bases at J, with 6 bases between. In nucleotides, the CDR3 is TGTGCCATCAGTGAGAGGATCAACACTGAAGCTTTCTTT. This translates into CAISERINTEAFF.

This clonotype was counted at least ten times. This rearrangement joins TRBV6-1 to TRBJ2-7; 8 bases are a match to TRBD1. The trim removed 3 bases at V and 2 bases at J, leaving 9 bases unmatched. Germline loops: CDR1 MNHNS, CDR2 SASEGT. The CDR3 extends over 16 amino acids. Written as DNA, the CDR3 is TGTGCCAGCAGTGACCCAGCCGGGACAGGTCCCTACGAGCAGTACTTC. Translating it yields CASSDPAGTGPYEQYF.

The sample holds a few counts of this clonotype. The gene calls are TRBV7-2 and TRBJ2-1; no clear D gene. Trimming removed 2 bases at V and 3 bases at J, with 14 bases between. Germline V gene data show CDR1 as SGHTA and CDR2 as FQGNSA. There are 16 residues in the CDR3. The CDR3 DNA sequence: TGTGCCAGCAGCTTACAGACCTCGAAGGGCTACAATGAGCAGTTCTTC. As protein: CASSLQTSKGYNEQFF. The variable domain in full, completed from reference TRBV7-2 and TRBJ2-1, reads GAGVSQSPSNKVTEKGKDVELRCDPISGHTALYWYRQSLGQGLEFLIYFQGNSAPDKSGLPSDRFSAERTGGSVSTLTIQRTQQEDSAVYLCASSLQTSKGYNEQFFGPGTRLTVL.

The V and J genes are TRBV5-1 and TRBJ2-1; TRBD2 aligns across 7 bases. CDR3 length: 15 amino acids. The germline V gene encodes CDR1 SGHRS and CDR2 YFSETQ. V lost 6 bases, J lost 0 bases, and 6 bases stayed unmatched. The CDR3 region has the DNA TGCGCCAGCACTTATCTAGCGGACTCCTACAATGAGCAGTTCTTC. It yields the protein CASTYLADSYNEQFF.

This clonotype occurred a few times. The rearrangement uses TRBV12-3 or TRBV12-4 and TRBJ2-2; 8 bases agree with TRBD1. The CDR3 spans 14 residues. The trim removed 6 bases at V and 4 bases at J, leaving 4 bases unmatched. The CDR3 region is CASSGTGLTGELFF. The DNA for the CDR3 is TGTGCCAGCAGCGGGACAGGACTCACCGGGGAGCTGTTTTTT.

This rearrangement joins TRBV7-2 to TRBJ2-3; 9 nucleotides agree with TRBD2. The V gene's germline CDR1 is SGHTA and CDR2 FQGNSA. The CDR3 has 15 amino acids. J gave up 5 bases and V 3 bases, and 6 bases lay outside the gene matches. For the CDR3, the DNA is TGTGCCAGCAGCTTGGCGGGAGGGTATATAGATACGCAGTATTTT. As protein: CASSLAGGYIDTQYF.